The 19 T cell receptor beta chains listed next were all sequenced from one sample in a study of blood T cells in healthy people across ages. Primed by a sample-barcoded 5' primer and a J-beta primer mix, a second PCR proceeded for 7 to 11 cycles. TCRdb re-called the 5' RACE reads with MiXCR, one entry per CDR3 protein. This table holds 750,000 to 850,000 distinct CDR3 sequences, more than 20% found once. The same data also contributed to another study, on T cells of mothers and their children.

The sample was blood. These TCRs come from a boy under 18 in good health.

This clonotype has a count of ten or more. This chain uses TRBV7-9 with TRBJ2-5, with D tentatively TRBD2 (5 bases). Trimming took off 7 bases at V and 4 bases at J, with 16 bases between the two ends. Germline-derived CDR1 and CDR2 are SEHNR and FQNEAQ (reference sequence). This CDR3 region has 14 residues. CDR3 region: CASKDGLRVETQYF. The CDR3, as DNA: TGTGCCAGCAAAGACGGCTTGAGGGTAGAGACCCAGTACTTC.

This clonotype has more than one count but fewer than ten. At one end, the junction sequence differs from germline, possibly due to a read error. V and J are TRBV7-7 and TRBJ2-5; the D gene is possibly TRBD2 (6 bases). CDR1 and CDR2 from the germline V gene are SSHAT and FNYEAQ (reference sequence). This CDR3 has 13 residues. The CDR3 spells CASSTGLSETQYF. The CDR3 DNA reads as TGTGCTAGCAGCACGGGACTGTCGGAGACCCAGTACTTC.

The genes are TRBV5-1 and TRBJ1-2; the D is unclear. The V end was cut by 0 bases, the J end by 2 bases, with 11 bases between. The CDR3 runs to 15 residues. Germline lookup yields CDR1 SGHRS and CDR2 YFSETQ. The CDR3 loop is CASSLGSSENYGYTF. The CDR3 DNA follows: TGCGCCAGCAGCTTGGGTTCTAGCGAAAACTATGGCTACACCTTC.

The chain recombines TRBV4-3 with TRBJ2-5; 11 nucleotides line up with TRBD2. Germline trimming cut 0 bases from V and 4 bases from J; bases unmatched to any gene: 1. Looked up from germline, CDR1 is LGHNA and CDR2 is YSLEER. The CDR3 spans 15 residues. CDR3 loop: CASSQETSGVETQYF. The CDR3 bases are TGCGCCAGCAGCCAAGAGACTAGCGGGGTAGAGACCCAGTACTTC.

The rearrangement uses TRBV18 and TRBJ2-5; possible D gene TRBD1, 5 bases. Trimming removed 0 bases at V and 5 bases at J, with 10 bases between. The CDR3 loop spans 14 amino acids. Per the germline V gene, CDR1 is KGHSH and CDR2 is LQKENI. The CDR3 DNA reads as TGTGCCAGCTCACCACCGTCAGGGTACGAGACCCAGTACTTC. This codes for CASSPPSGYETQYF. Combining the CDR3 with reference TRBV18 and TRBJ2-5 gives the whole variable domain NAGVMQNPRHLVRRRGQEARLRCSPMKGHSHVYWYRQLPEEGLKFMVYLQKENIIDESGMPKERFSAEFPKEGPSILRIQQVVRGDSAAYFCASSPPSGYETQYFGPGTRLLVL.

This clonotype showed up just once. The gene calls are TRBV20-1 and TRBJ2-7; D perhaps matches TRBD1 (6 bases). The CDR3 contains 15 residues. Between the trimmed V and J ends, which lost 5 bases and 0 bases, there was a span of 17 bases. The V gene's germline CDR1 is DFQATT and CDR2 SNEGSKA (reference sequence). The CDR3 is CSADHRESYSYEQYF. For the CDR3, the DNA is TGCAGTGCTGACCACAGGGAATCCTACTCCTACGAGCAGTACTTC.

This clonotype has only a few counts. This chain uses TRBV5-1 with TRBJ2-5, with 7 nucleotides matching TRBD1. The V and J ends lost 2 bases and 5 bases, in that order; junction bases with no gene match: 15. Per the germline V gene, CDR1 is SGHRS and CDR2 is YFSETQ. This CDR3 contains 17 residues. CDR3 nucleotide sequence: TGCGCCAGCAGCTTAGCAAACCCTAGACAGGGCCGGGAGACCCAGTACTTC. Amino acids: CASSLANPRQGRETQYF.

This rearrangement joins TRBV7-3 to TRBJ2-6; possibly TRBD1 for D (7 bases). The germline gives CDR1 SGHTA, CDR2 FQGTGA. The CDR3 loop spans 20 amino acids. Trimming removed 5 bases at V and 1 base at J, with 24 bases between. The CDR3 loop is CASSTLKGDREESGANVLTF. The CDR3 DNA follows: TGTGCCAGCAGCACGTTGAAGGGCGACAGGGAGGAATCTGGGGCCAACGTCCTGACTTTC.

V usage is TRBV12-3 or TRBV12-4 and J usage is TRBJ2-1; D might be TRBD1 (6 bases). V was clipped by 1 base and J by 2 bases, with 12 bases between them. The CDR3 has 16 amino acids. The CDR3 DNA sequence: TGTGCCAGCAGTTTAGGGGTAGGGGGACCCTACAATGAGCAGTTCTTC. Protein: CASSLGVGGPYNEQFF.

This clonotype has a handful of counts. The genes are TRBV7-9 and TRBJ2-7, with TRBD2 as a possible D gene (6 bases). The V gene's germline CDR1 is SEHNR and CDR2 FQNEAQ (reference sequence). The length of the CDR3 is 16 residues. Trimming removed 1 base at V and 0 bases at J, with 13 bases between. Written as DNA, the CDR3 is TGTGCCAGCAGCTTAGATCTAGCGTGGAGCTCCTACGAGCAGTACTTC. Its protein is CASSLDLAWSSYEQYF.

This clonotype was seen a few times. The chain has TRBV7-9 and TRBJ2-7, with TRBD1 as a possible D gene (6 bases). From germline, CDR1 is SEHNR and CDR2 FQNEAQ (reference sequence). This CDR3 region has 14 residues. V shed 0 bases and J shed 2 bases, with 8 bases lying between them. This chain's CDR3 is CASSLARGAYEQYF. The CDR3 DNA is TGTGCCAGCAGCTTAGCCAGGGGAGCCTACGAGCAGTACTTC.

This clonotype has a handful of counts. V usage is TRBV20-1 and J usage is TRBJ2-7; D is possibly TRBD2 (6 bases). Trimming removed 1 base from V and 5 bases from J, with 18 bases in between. Looked up from germline, CDR1 is DFQATT and CDR2 is SNEGSKA (reference sequence). The CDR3 is 15 amino acids. CDR3: CSARGVGREQDEQYF. CDR3 nucleotide sequence: TGCAGTGCTAGAGGAGTTGGTCGGGAGCAGGACGAGCAGTACTTC.

This clonotype was recorded a few times. V and J are TRBV3-1 and TRBJ2-1; maybe TRBD1 (6 bases). The DNA end is more similar to TRBJ2-7, so the J call may be wrong. Germline V gene lookup returns CDR1 LGHDT and CDR2 YNNKEL (reference sequence). The CDR3 is 17 residues long. The CDR3 region is CASSQGSTGRGSYEQYF. Written as DNA, the CDR3 is TGTGCCAGCAGCCAAGGCTCGACAGGTCGGGGCTCCTACGAGCAGTACTTC.

The chain employs TRBV5-5 and TRBJ2-3; no firm D call. Germline lookup yields CDR1 SGHKS and CDR2 YYEKEE (reference sequence). V gave up 4 bases and J gave up 6 bases, with 12 bases separating them. The length of the CDR3 is 13 residues. The CDR3 sequence is CASSRGRIDTQYF. The CDR3 DNA is TGTGCCAGCAGCCGCGGACGGATCGATACGCAGTATTTT.

The chain couples TRBV7-9 to TRBJ2-3, with D possibly being TRBD2 (6 bases). Trimming shortened V by 1 base and J by 0 bases, and 11 bases separated the two germline ends. The CDR3 loop spans 16 amino acids. Per germline, CDR1 SEHNR and CDR2 FQNEAQ (reference sequence). The CDR3 DNA reads TGTGCCAGCAGCTTAGGGGGGACTTCTAGCACAGATACGCAGTATTTT. Amino acid sequence: CASSLGGTSSTDTQYF.

V usage is TRBV7-2 and J usage is TRBJ1-1; 9 bases agree with TRBD1. With 5 bases clipped from V and 6 bases from J, the junction kept 4 bases outside the gene matches. CDR1 SGHTA and CDR2 FQGNSA come from the germline V gene. The CDR3 is 13 residues long. The CDR3 loop reads CASSRDRDAEAFF. The CDR3 nucleotides read TGTGCCAGCAGCCGGGACAGGGATGCTGAAGCTTTCTTT.

In nucleotides, the CDR3 is TGTGCCAGCAGACTCCCGGGACAGAACACAGATACGCAGTATTTT. Protein: CASRLPGQNTDTQYF. This chain uses TRBV12-3 or TRBV12-4 with TRBJ2-3; 7 bases align to TRBD1. This CDR3 spans 15 amino acids. The junction had 8 bases not matched to a gene; V was cut back by 6 bases and J by 2 bases.

The J gene is TRBJ2-5, the V gene TRBV28, with D possibly being TRBD2 (6 bases). With the DNA end fitting TRBJ2-7 better, the J assignment may be wrong. The CDR3 sequence is 14 residues long. CDR1 MDHEN and CDR2 SYDVKM come from the germline V gene. The CDR3 coding sequence is TGTGCCAGTTTGGTGCGTGGGGGGACCAACGAGCAGTACTTC. It translates to CASLVRGGTNEQYF.

The CDR3 protein is CASRPIGGNSYEQYF. CDR3 sequence (DNA): TGTGCCAGCAGACCTATCGGGGGGAACTCCTACGAGCAGTACTTC. V usage is TRBV28 and J usage is TRBJ2-7; TRBD2 matches at 7 bases. CDR3 length: 15 amino acids. CDR1 MDHEN and CDR2 SYDVKM come from the germline V gene. V was pared by 6 bases and J by 0 bases, with 8 bases of the junction left unmatched. Combining the CDR3 with reference TRBV28 and TRBJ2-7 gives the whole variable domain DVKVTQSSRYLVKRTGEKVFLECVQDMDHENMFWYRQDPGLGLRLIYFSYDVKMKEKGDIPEGYSVSREKKERFSLILESASTNQTSMYLCASRPIGGNSYEQYFGPGTRLTVT.